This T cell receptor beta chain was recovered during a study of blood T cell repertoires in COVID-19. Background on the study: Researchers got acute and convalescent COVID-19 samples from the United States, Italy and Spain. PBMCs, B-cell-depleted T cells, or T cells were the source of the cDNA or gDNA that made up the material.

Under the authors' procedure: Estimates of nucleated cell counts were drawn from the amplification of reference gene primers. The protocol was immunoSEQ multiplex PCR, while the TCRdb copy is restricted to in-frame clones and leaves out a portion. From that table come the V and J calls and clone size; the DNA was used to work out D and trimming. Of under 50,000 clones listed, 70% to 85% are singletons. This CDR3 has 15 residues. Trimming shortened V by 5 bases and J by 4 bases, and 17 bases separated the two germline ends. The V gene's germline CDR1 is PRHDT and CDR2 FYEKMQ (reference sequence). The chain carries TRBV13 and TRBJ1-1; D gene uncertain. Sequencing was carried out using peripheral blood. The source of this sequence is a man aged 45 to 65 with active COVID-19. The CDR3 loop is CASSLDEGGGTEAFF. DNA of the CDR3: TGTGCCAGCAGCCTGGATGAGGGTGGCGGCACTGAAGCTTTCTTT. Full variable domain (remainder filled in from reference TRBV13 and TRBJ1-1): AAGVIQSPRHLIKEKRETATLKCYPIPRHDTVYWYQQGPGQDPQFLISFYEKMQSDKGSIPDRFSAQQFSDYHSELNMSSLELGDSALYFCASSLDEGGGTEAFFGQGTRLTVV.